The next 31 T cell receptor beta chains were all read from a single sample in a study of beta chain features in type 1 diabetes. The investigators reverse transcribed all of the isolated RNA, so they sequenced expressed TCRB transcripts. The repertoire was sequenced with immunoSEQ multiplex PCR; TCRdb's copy has only in-frame clones and lacks some. This sample carries about 330,000 clones, approximately 10% of them seen once, and the ten largest clones take around 0.015%. The source material was naive CD4+ T cells from blood. These receptor sequences come from a woman aged 25 to 39 in good health.

This clone was found a few times. V is TRBV19 and J is TRBJ1-5; the D gene is possibly TRBD1 (6 bases). The V and J ends lost 8 bases and 5 bases respectively, with 22 bases between them. CDR3 length: 16 residues. Germline lookup yields CDR1 LNHDA and CDR2 SQIVND (reference sequence). CDR3 DNA sequence: TGTGCCAGTTGTTGCCGACAGGCCGCGTATTATCAGCCCCAGCATTTT. Translating it yields CASCCRQAAYYQPQHF.

The chain is built from TRBV7-3 and TRBJ2-4, with D perhaps matching TRBD1 (5 bases). Deletions cut 1 base from V and 7 bases from J, with 14 bases between. From germline, CDR1 is SGHTA and CDR2 FQGTGA. The CDR3 loop spans 15 amino acids. The CDR3 region is CASSLNAGSENIQYF. CDR3 coding DNA: TGTGCCAGCAGCTTAAATGCAGGGTCTGAGAACATTCAGTACTTC.

In its sample, this clone was seen a few times. The V call is TRBV19, the J call TRBJ1-5; 8 bases line up with TRBD1. Trimming at V came to 5 bases and at J to 10 bases, leaving 7 bases not matched to a gene. Germline lookup yields CDR1 LNHDA and CDR2 SQIVND (reference sequence). The CDR3 loop spans 13 amino acids. CDR3 in DNA: TGTGCCAGTAGTTCCTTGGACAGGGCACCCCAGCATTTT. Encoded protein: CASSSLDRAPQHF.

The chain carries TRBV6-5 and TRBJ2-7, with D maybe TRBD2 (7 bases). The V gene's germline CDR1 is MNHEY and CDR2 SVGAGI. CDR3 size: 12 residues. The V end was cut by 8 bases, the J end by 5 bases, with 13 bases between. The CDR3 region has the DNA TGTGCCAGCGCGGGGGCAAGGGACGAGCAGTACTTC. It codes for CASAGARDEQYF.

This clone showed up just a few times. The rearrangement links TRBV9 to TRBJ2-3; 9 positions agree with TRBD1. The CDR3 length is 16 residues. After removal of 2 bases from V and 5 bases from J, the junction contained 9 bases not matched to a gene. Per germline, CDR1 SGDLS and CDR2 YYNGEE. The CDR3 coding sequence is TGTGCCAGCAGCGTGACCGGGACAGGGAGGGTAGATACGCAGTATTTT. Translating it yields CASSVTGTGRVDTQYF.

The chain is built from TRBV7-6 and TRBJ2-4; 7 bases align to TRBD1. The germline V gene encodes CDR1 SGHVS and CDR2 FNYEAQ. Trimming removed 5 bases from V and 5 bases from J; junction bases left unmatched: 6. This CDR3 is 14 amino acids long. The DNA for the CDR3 is TGTGCCAGCAGCCCCCTGGGACAGCAAAACATTCAGTACTTC. Its protein is CASSPLGQQNIQYF.

CDR3 in DNA: TGTGCCAGCAGCGTAGCGGGACAGGGGGTTGTCAATGAGCAGTTCTTC. Translating gives CASSVAGQGVVNEQFF. This chain joins TRBV9 and TRBJ2-1; 11 positions agree with TRBD1. The CDR3 has 16 residues. From germline, CDR1 is SGDLS and CDR2 YYNGEE. After removal of 0 bases from V and 6 bases from J, the junction contained 5 bases not matched to a gene.

This clone appeared a few times. The chain carries TRBV5-1 and TRBJ2-5, with TRBD1 identical over 9 bases. Germline trimming cut 1 base from V and 3 bases from J; bases unmatched to any gene: 1. Germline-derived CDR1 and CDR2 are SGHRS and YFSETQ. The CDR3 consists of 14 residues. The CDR3 here is CASSLRQGEETQYF. DNA of the CDR3: TGCGCCAGCAGCTTGAGACAGGGGGAAGAGACCCAGTACTTC.

Only a few counts were recorded for this clone. The chain uses TRBV9 and TRBJ2-3, with 7 bases matching TRBD1. After removal of 4 bases from V and 1 base from J, the junction contained 9 bases not matched to a gene. Germline-derived CDR1 and CDR2 are SGDLS and YYNGEE. This CDR3 spans 16 amino acids. The CDR3 loop is CASSPPGTEGTDTQYF. The CDR3, as DNA: TGTGCCAGCAGCCCCCCCGGGACAGAGGGCACAGATACGCAGTATTTT.

This clone was seen a handful of times. The genes are TRBV5-1 and TRBJ2-1, with D perhaps matching TRBD2 (7 bases). The germline V gene encodes CDR1 SGHRS and CDR2 YFSETQ. CDR3 size: 16 residues. V lost 1 base and J 5 bases, leaving 16 bases between the germline ends. The CDR3 nucleotides read TGCGCCAGCAGCTTGAGGGGGGGAGATGGGGACAATGAGCAGTTCTTC. This encodes CASSLRGGDGDNEQFF. The whole variable domain, remainder taken from reference TRBV5-1 and TRBJ2-1, is KAGVTQTPRYLIKTRGQQVTLSCSPISGHRSVSWYQQTPGQGLQFLFEYFSETQRNKGNFPGRFSGRQFSNSRSEMNVSTLELGDSALYLCASSLRGGDGDNEQFFGPGTRLTVL.

This clone has more than one count but fewer than ten. The chain carries TRBV23-1 and TRBJ1-4; D remains unclear. TRBV23-1 is given ORF status, its function remaining uncertain. Trimming removed 8 bases from V and 7 bases from J, with 14 bases in between. The CDR3 sequence is 13 residues long. The chain's CDR3 is CASSSGEVEKLFF. The CDR3 coding sequence is TGCGCCAGCTCCTCCGGGGAGGTTGAAAAACTGTTTTTT.

The sample holds a few counts of this clone. The rearrangement links TRBV19 to TRBJ2-1; the match to TRBD2 covers 8 bases. The CDR3 has 17 residues. V lost 3 bases, J lost 9 bases, and 16 bases stayed unmatched. CDR1 and CDR2 (germline): LNHDA, SQIVND (reference sequence). In DNA, the CDR3 is TGTGCCAGTAGTATCCCCTTCGGGAGGGCCGGGGAAGCTGAGCAGTTCTTC. Encoded protein: CASSIPFGRAGEAEQFF.

This clone showed up just once. The chain combines TRBV7-2 with TRBJ1-1; D is undetermined. The V end lost 5 bases, the J end lost 3 bases, and 16 bases lay between the germline ends. The CDR3 spans 15 residues. The V gene's germline CDR1 is SGHTA and CDR2 FQGNSA. The CDR3 region is CASSLGGTMDTEAFF. Written as DNA, the CDR3 is TGTGCCAGCAGCCTAGGCGGCACTATGGACACTGAAGCTTTCTTT. Full variable domain (rest looked up from reference TRBV7-2 and TRBJ1-1): GAGVSQSPSNKVTEKGKDVELRCDPISGHTALYWYRQSLGQGLEFLIYFQGNSAPDKSGLPSDRFSAERTGGSVSTLTIQRTQQEDSAVYLCASSLGGTMDTEAFFGQGTRLTVV.

This chain uses TRBV7-9 with TRBJ2-3, with a possible D match to TRBD1 (5 bases). Germline V gives CDR1 SEHNR, CDR2 FQNEAQ (reference sequence). The ends were cut back, 3 bases at V and 6 bases at J, with 7 bases in the middle. The CDR3 extends over 12 amino acids. CDR3 nucleotide sequence: TGTGCCAGCAGCTTCAGGGCGGATACGCAGTATTTT. This encodes CASSFRADTQYF.

This clone was counted only a few times. V and J are TRBV4-1 and TRBJ2-7; 9 bases are shared with TRBD1. V lost 0 bases to trimming and J lost 0 bases; unmatched junction nucleotides: 3. CDR1 is MGHRA, CDR2 YSYEKL, per germline. The CDR3 sequence is 16 residues long. The CDR3: CASSQDPQGASYEQYF. The CDR3 DNA sequence: TGCGCCAGCAGCCAAGATCCACAGGGGGCCTCCTACGAGCAGTACTTC.

The chain combines TRBV11-1 with TRBJ2-2, with a tentative D call TRBD2 (6 bases). Per the germline V gene, CDR1 is SGHAT and CDR2 is FQDESV (reference sequence). The CDR3 consists of 14 residues. The V and J ends lost 5 bases and 4 bases respectively, with 11 bases between them. The CDR3 bases are TGTGCCAGCAGCACCGGCGGGGTCACCGGGGAGCTGTTTTTT. It codes for CASSTGGVTGELFF.

This chain uses TRBV2 with TRBJ1-1; D unclear. The CDR3 runs to 15 residues. The germline V and J ends were trimmed by 4 bases and 0 bases, with 12 bases remaining between them. Germline CDR1 is SNHLY and CDR2 is FYNNEI. In DNA form, the CDR3 reads TGTGCCAGCAGTGGGCTAATACGGGTGAACACTGAAGCTTTCTTT. It yields the protein CASSGLIRVNTEAFF.

This clone was recorded a few times. The CDR3 loop reads CASSPATGYQPQHF. DNA of the CDR3: TGTGCCAGCAGTCCCGCCACCGGGTATCAGCCCCAGCATTTT. This rearrangement joins TRBV28 to TRBJ1-5; D remains unclear. Trimming removed 5 bases at V and 5 bases at J, with 13 bases between. From germline, CDR1 is MDHEN and CDR2 SYDVKM. The CDR3 has 14 amino acids.

This clone was picked up a small number of times. The rearrangement uses TRBV7-9 and TRBJ2-7, with 16 bases identical to TRBD2. The CDR3 runs to 17 residues. CDR1 is SEHNR, CDR2 FQNEAQ, per germline (reference sequence). Losses at the gene ends were 5 bases for V and 3 bases for J; bases not matched to a gene: 7. The CDR3 spells CASSSGTSGRADYEQYF. CDR3 sequence (DNA): TGTGCCAGCAGCAGCGGGACTAGCGGGAGGGCCGACTACGAGCAGTACTTC.

This clone has just a few counts. The chain has TRBV10-3 and TRBJ1-5; maybe TRBD1 (6 bases). Trimming stripped 3 bases from V and 6 bases from J, with 12 bases between. Germline CDR1 is ENHRY and CDR2 is SYGVKD. The CDR3 has 14 residues. The CDR3 here is CAISESGGSQPQHF. CDR3 nucleotide sequence: TGTGCCATCAGTGAATCGGGGGGCAGTCAGCCCCAGCATTTT.

This clone occurred a few times. This chain links TRBV6-6 with TRBJ2-5, with a tentative D call TRBD1 (6 bases). Germline V gene data show CDR1 as MNHNY and CDR2 as SVGAGI (reference sequence). V shed 4 bases and J shed 2 bases, with 14 bases lying between them. The CDR3 totals 15 residues. The CDR3 DNA sequence: TGTGCCAGCAGTTCGACAGGATTGAGACAAGAGACCCAGTACTTC. Its protein is CASSSTGLRQETQYF.

The chain combines TRBV19 with TRBJ2-1; TRBD2 agrees at 9 bases. V was clipped by 7 bases and J by 8 bases; unmatched bases: 12. Germline assignment: CDR1 LNHDA and CDR2 SQIVND (reference sequence). This CDR3 contains 15 residues. The CDR3 loop reads CASTSIAGVVDEQFF. CDR3 coding DNA: TGTGCCAGTACCTCTATAGCGGGAGTTGTTGATGAGCAGTTCTTC.

A few counts support this clone. V and J are TRBV7-9 and TRBJ2-7, with D possibly being TRBD1 (6 bases). Trimming took 0 bases from V and 7 from J, leaving 13 bases between them. Germline V gives CDR1 SEHNR, CDR2 FQNEAQ (reference sequence). The CDR3 spans 14 residues. CDR3 protein: CASSLAVGAREQYF. DNA of the CDR3: TGTGCCAGCAGCTTAGCGGTGGGGGCGCGAGAGCAGTACTTC.

This clone came up a few times. This chain links TRBV28 with TRBJ2-7; D is unresolved. Trimming shortened V by 6 bases and J by 6 bases, and 12 bases separated the two germline ends. Germline V gene lookup returns CDR1 MDHEN and CDR2 SYDVKM. This CDR3 has 12 amino acids. This chain's CDR3 is CASSREAIEQYF. The DNA for the CDR3 is TGTGCCAGCAGCCGCGAGGCCATCGAGCAGTACTTC.

This sequence joins TRBV5-1 and TRBJ2-3; 13 bases match TRBD2. The V gene end was trimmed by 3 bases and the J gene end by 7 bases; junction bases not matched to a gene: 2. CDR1 SGHRS and CDR2 YFSETQ come from the germline V gene. The CDR3 is 14 amino acids. The CDR3, as DNA: TGCGCCAGCAGCTACGGGACTAGCGGGAATACGCAGTATTTT. Residues: CASSYGTSGNTQYF.

The rearrangement joins TRBV6-6 to TRBJ1-1, with D possibly TRBD1 on 5 matching bases. V lost 9 bases and J 6 bases, leaving 11 bases between the germline ends. Germline CDR1 MNHNY, CDR2 SVGAGI (reference sequence). The CDR3 is 11 amino acids. The CDR3 protein is CASTRGPEAFF. In nucleotides, the CDR3 is TGTGCCAGTACAAGGGGTCCTGAAGCTTTCTTT.

The chain couples TRBV2 to TRBJ2-7; D gene uncertain. Germline V lookup: CDR1 SNHLY, CDR2 FYNNEI. The CDR3 is 10 amino acids. Trimming cost V 5 bases and J 3 bases, with 2 bases left between them. CDR3 sequence (DNA): TGTGCCAGCAGTCGCTACGAGCAGTACTTC. Its translation: CASSRYEQYF.

The CDR3: CASSYRLAGTGELFF. Written as DNA, the CDR3 is TGTGCCAGCAGTTACCGACTAGCGGGAACCGGGGAGCTGTTTTTT. The V and J genes are TRBV6-6 and TRBJ2-2; 11 positions match TRBD2. The CDR3 is made up of 15 amino acids. J lost 5 bases, V lost 2 bases, and 1 base had no gene match. Germline CDR1 MNHNY, CDR2 SVGAGI (reference sequence).

This clone was seen a few times. V is TRBV19 and J is TRBJ1-5; D might be TRBD1 (6 bases). The germline CDR1 and CDR2 sequences are LNHDA and SQIVND (reference sequence). The CDR3 extends over 14 amino acids. Trimming left V 7 bases short and J 7 bases short, with 17 bases between. In nucleotides, the CDR3 is TGTGCCAGTAACCCAACAGGGAGTGGGCAGCCCCAGCATTTT. It codes for CASNPTGSGQPQHF.

The genes are TRBV4-2 and TRBJ2-2, with 7 bases fitting TRBD2. V lost 4 bases and J lost 6; bases outside the gene matches: 8. Per germline, CDR1 LGHNA and CDR2 YNFKEQ. The CDR3 is 15 residues long. The CDR3 is CASSPLGEGAGELFF. The CDR3 nucleotides read TGTGCCAGCAGCCCGCTGGGGGAGGGAGCCGGGGAGCTGTTTTTT.

The V and J genes are TRBV7-2 and TRBJ2-5, with D possibly TRBD1 on 6 matching bases. Germline CDR1 is SGHTA and CDR2 is FQGNSA. Deletions cut 8 bases from V and 9 bases from J, with 25 bases between. The CDR3 consists of 15 residues. CDR3 sequence (DNA): TGTGCCAGCCGCTCCGCCCTGGGGGCGCTAAAACCCCAGTACTTC. As protein: CASRSALGALKPQYF.